Presented here are 6 T cell receptor beta chains from one specimen sequenced in a study of blood T cell repertoires in COVID-19. Some clones are missing from TCRdb's copy, which holds only in-frame ones; the method was immunoSEQ multiplex PCR. The table lists roughly 68,000 clones, approximately 81% of them singletons. The sample consisted of PBMCs or T cells enriched from blood (not recorded which). Every receptor here comes from a woman in her forties with acute COVID-19.

This CDR3 reads CASSLEQAGNTIYF. The CDR3 nucleotides are TGCGCCAGCAGCTTGGAACAGGCTGGAAACACCATATATTTT. This chain joins TRBV5-1 and TRBJ1-3, with a weak D call TRBD1 (5 bases). V was trimmed by 0 bases and J by 2 bases, leaving 6 bases between them. CDR1 and CDR2 (germline): SGHRS, YFSETQ. This CDR3 contains 14 residues.

CDR3 in DNA: TGTGCCAGCAGCACAACGCTAGTTCCGGAGACCCAGTACTTC. Amino acids: CASSTTLVPETQYF. The gene calls are TRBV11-2 and TRBJ2-5; D is unclear. Germline V gene lookup returns CDR1 SGHAT and CDR2 FQNNGV. V was trimmed by 5 bases and J by 5 bases, leaving 15 bases between them. This CDR3 comprises 14 residues.

Ten or more counts support this clone. The chain is built from TRBV28 and TRBJ1-2, with 9 bases identical to TRBD1. The CDR3 sequence is 16 residues long. V trimming: 4 bases; J trimming: 8 bases; junction bases outside the gene matches: 14. The germline V gene has CDR1 MDHEN and CDR2 SYDVKM. The CDR3 nucleotides read TGTGCCAGCAGTTCCGACCCTACCGGGACAGGGAACGGCTACACCTTC. Its translation is CASSSDPTGTGNGYTF.

The chain links TRBV5-1 to TRBJ2-1, with 13 bases aligning to TRBD2. Trimming cost V 4 bases and J 7 bases; bases outside gene matches: 8. The CDR3 runs to 16 residues. Germline V lookup: CDR1 SGHRS, CDR2 YFSETQ. The CDR3: CASSPRLAGGQNEQFF. The CDR3 nucleotides read TGCGCCAGCAGCCCGAGACTAGCGGGGGGCCAGAATGAGCAGTTCTTC.

This chain connects TRBV5-4 to TRBJ2-2, with TRBD1 identical over 8 bases. The J segment lost 6 bases and the V segment lost 2 bases, leaving 3 bases of the junction unmatched. The CDR3 covers 14 residues. The germline gives CDR1 SGHNT, CDR2 YYREEE (reference sequence). The CDR3 is CASSFNRGAGELFF. The CDR3, as DNA: TGTGCCAGCAGCTTTAACAGGGGGGCCGGGGAGCTGTTTTTT.

The DNA of the CDR3 is TGTGCCAGCGGCGCTGTAGGTAGCGGGAGTTGGTACGAGCAGTACTTC. Its protein product is CASGAVGSGSWYEQYF. The chain recombines TRBV7-8 with TRBJ2-7; TRBD2 agrees at 9 bases. The CDR3 runs to 16 residues. V trimming: 8 bases; J trimming: 4 bases; junction bases outside the gene matches: 15. Germline CDR1 and CDR2: SGHVS and FQNEAQ. Together with reference TRBV7-8 and TRBJ2-7, the CDR3 gives the full variable domain: GAGVSQSPRYKVAKRGQDVALRCDPISGHVSLFWYQQALGQGPEFLTYFQNEAQLDKSGLPSDRFFAERPEGSVSTLKIQRTQQEDSAVYLCASGAVGSGSWYEQYFGPGTRLTVT.